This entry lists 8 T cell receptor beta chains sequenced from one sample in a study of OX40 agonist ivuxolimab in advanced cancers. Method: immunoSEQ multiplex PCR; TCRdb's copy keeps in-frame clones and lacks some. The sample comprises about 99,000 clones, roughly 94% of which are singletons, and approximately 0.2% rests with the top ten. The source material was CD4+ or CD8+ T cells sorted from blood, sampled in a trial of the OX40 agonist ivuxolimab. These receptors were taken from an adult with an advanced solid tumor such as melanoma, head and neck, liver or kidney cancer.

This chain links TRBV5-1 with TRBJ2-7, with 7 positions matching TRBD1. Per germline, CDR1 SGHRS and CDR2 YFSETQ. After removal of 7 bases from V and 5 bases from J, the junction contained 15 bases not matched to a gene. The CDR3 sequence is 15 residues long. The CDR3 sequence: CASARRQGSYDEQYF. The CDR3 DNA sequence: TGCGCCAGCGCCCGGAGACAGGGATCTTACGACGAGCAGTACTTC.

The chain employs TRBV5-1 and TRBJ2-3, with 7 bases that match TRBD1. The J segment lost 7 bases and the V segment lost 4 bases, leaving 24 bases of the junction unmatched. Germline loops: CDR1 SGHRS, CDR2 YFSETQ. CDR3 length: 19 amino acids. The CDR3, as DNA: TGCGCCAGCAGCAGCCTGAAATTCCGGGACAGCGGCACATCGCATACGCAGTATTTT. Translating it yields CASSSLKFRDSGTSHTQYF.

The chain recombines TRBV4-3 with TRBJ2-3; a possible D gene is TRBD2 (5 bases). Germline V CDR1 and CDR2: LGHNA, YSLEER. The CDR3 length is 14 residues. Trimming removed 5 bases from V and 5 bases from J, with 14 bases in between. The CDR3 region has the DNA TGCGCCAGCAGCGTCTCCCCCGCGGGAGATACGCAGTATTTT. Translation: CASSVSPAGDTQYF.

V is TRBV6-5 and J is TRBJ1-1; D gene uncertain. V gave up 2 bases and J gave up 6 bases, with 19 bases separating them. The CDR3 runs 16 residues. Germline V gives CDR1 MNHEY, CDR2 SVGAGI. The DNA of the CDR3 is TGTGCCAGCAGTTACATCTTTTCCACCCCCGTCTCTGAAGCTTTCTTT. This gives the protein CASSYIFSTPVSEAFF.

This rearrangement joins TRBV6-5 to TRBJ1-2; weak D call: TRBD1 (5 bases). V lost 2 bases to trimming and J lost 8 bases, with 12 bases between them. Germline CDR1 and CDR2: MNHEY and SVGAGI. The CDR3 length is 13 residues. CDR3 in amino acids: CASSYDGAGGYTF. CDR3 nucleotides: TGTGCCAGCAGTTACGACGGGGCAGGAGGCTACACCTTC.

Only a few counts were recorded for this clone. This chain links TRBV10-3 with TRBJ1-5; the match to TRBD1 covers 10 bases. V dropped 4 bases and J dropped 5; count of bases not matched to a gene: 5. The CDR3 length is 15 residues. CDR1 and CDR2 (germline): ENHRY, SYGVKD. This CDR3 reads CAISGDRGGDQPQHF. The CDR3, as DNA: TGTGCCATCAGTGGGGACAGGGGTGGGGATCAGCCCCAGCATTTT.

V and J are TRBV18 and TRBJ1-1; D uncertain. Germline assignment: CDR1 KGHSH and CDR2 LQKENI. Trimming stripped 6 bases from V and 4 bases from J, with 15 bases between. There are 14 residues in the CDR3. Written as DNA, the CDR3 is TGTGCCAGCTCGTCGGACGGTAAGGGCACTGAAGCTTTCTTT. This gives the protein CASSSDGKGTEAFF.

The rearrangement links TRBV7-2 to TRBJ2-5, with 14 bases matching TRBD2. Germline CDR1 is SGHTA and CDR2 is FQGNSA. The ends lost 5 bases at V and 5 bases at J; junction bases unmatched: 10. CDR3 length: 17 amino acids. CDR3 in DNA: TGTGCCAGCAGCAAAGGACTAGCGGGGGGTGAGAGGGAGACCCAGTACTTC. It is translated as CASSKGLAGGERETQYF.